This T cell receptor beta chain stems from a study of cytomegalovirus exposure and HLA in healthy donors. Researchers ran the PCR with 60 Vbeta and 13 Jbeta primers. Here immunoSEQ multiplex PCR was the method, and the copy in TCRdb shows in-frame clones only, minus some. The sample has about 160,000 clones, roughly four fifths seen once. The CDR3 sequence is 11 residues long. J lost 14 bases, V lost 2 bases, and 3 bases had no gene match. Germline V gene sequence: CDR1 MNHEY, CDR2 SVGAGI. Sequenced: PBMCs. The rearrangement links TRBV6-5 to TRBJ2-1, with 7 bases matching TRBD2. The sequence was collected from a woman between 50 and 59 years old in good health and CMV-seropositive. CDR3 in amino acids: CASSYGTMEFF. DNA for the CDR3: TGTGCCAGCAGTTACGGGACTATGGAGTTCTTC.